Shown below are 22 T cell receptor beta chains from a single sample sequenced in a study of shared clonotypes between healthy human individuals. Naive CD8 cells comprised CD45RO-negative, CCR7-positively selected cells, excluding terminally differentiated effector memory CD45RA+ cells. This table comes from immunoSEQ multiplex PCR, and its TCRdb copy is limited to in-frame clones, with some not included. In the table there are around 700,000 clones, 92% of which are singletons. Specimen: naive CD8+ T cells sorted from blood. The receptors were gathered from a man in his thirties or forties in good health.

The V gene is TRBV7-9, the J gene TRBJ2-7, with D maybe TRBD1 (5 bases). Trimming removed 2 bases at V and 1 base at J, with 9 bases between. Germline assignment: CDR1 SEHNR and CDR2 FQNEAQ (reference sequence). The CDR3 sequence is 14 residues long. The CDR3 reads CASSLSRDSYEQYF. The CDR3 nucleotides are TGTGCCAGCAGCTTAAGCAGGGATTCCTACGAGCAGTACTTC.

The chain couples TRBV27 to TRBJ2-7; D is possibly TRBD2 (6 bases). The V gene lost 4 bases and the J gene lost 2 bases, with 18 bases spanning the gap. The CDR3 contains 16 residues. Germline V CDR1 and CDR2: MNHEY, SMNVEV (reference sequence). The CDR3 DNA is TGTGCCAGCAGTTCCATGATCGGCGGGATCACCTACGAGCAGTACTTC. Protein sequence: CASSSMIGGITYEQYF.

The CDR3 nucleotides are TGCGCCATCCAGACTAGCGGGATGGAGCAGTTCTTC. Its translation is CAIQTSGMEQFF. V is TRBV10-2 and J is TRBJ2-1, with 11 bases identical to TRBD2. CDR3 length equals 12 residues. Germline CDR1 and CDR2: WSHSY and SAAADI. The V gene end was trimmed by 10 bases and the J gene end by 10 bases; junction bases not matched to a gene: 6.

J is TRBJ2-3 and V is TRBV5-1; maybe TRBD2 (5 bases). The CDR3 loop spans 14 amino acids. Trimming removed 6 bases from V and 4 bases from J, with 15 bases in between. Germline-derived CDR1 and CDR2 are SGHRS and YFSETQ. The CDR3 protein is CASNLEFSADTQYF. Written as DNA, the CDR3 is TGCGCCAGCAACCTTGAGTTTAGCGCAGATACGCAGTATTTT.

This chain uses TRBV19 with TRBJ1-1; tentatively, D is TRBD1 (6 bases). The CDR3 is 15 amino acids. Germline lookup yields CDR1 LNHDA and CDR2 SQIVND (reference sequence). Trimming pared 7 bases from V and 5 bases from J, leaving 20 bases between. The CDR3, as DNA: TGTGCCAGTACTGAGACGGCGGGGGCACGGACTGAAGCTTTCTTT. Amino acid sequence: CASTETAGARTEAFF.

The gene calls are TRBV10-3 and TRBJ2-7; TRBD2 matches 13 bases. The V and J ends lost 10 bases and 2 bases, in that order; junction bases with no gene match: 14. Germline V lookup: CDR1 ENHRY, CDR2 SYGVKD. CDR3 length: 17 residues. CDR3 protein: CATFGLAGEPNPYEQYF. The CDR3 DNA is TGTGCCACCTTCGGACTAGCGGGAGAGCCTAACCCCTACGAGCAGTACTTC.

On this clone itself: Distinct nucleotide sequences in the sample also encode this CDR3. This chain links TRBV27 with TRBJ2-1; 7 bases match TRBD2. The CDR3 runs to 16 residues. The V segment lost 0 bases and the J segment 0 bases; nucleotides outside the gene matches: 2. Germline assignment: CDR1 MNHEY and CDR2 SMNVEV (reference sequence). CDR3 coding DNA: TGTGCCAGCAGTTTATCCGCGGGAGACTCCTACAATGAGCAGTTCTTC. Encoded protein: CASSLSAGDSYNEQFF.

This clone showed up just a few times. The chain employs TRBV28 and TRBJ1-1, with D possibly being TRBD1 (6 bases). Trimming removed 0 bases from V and 10 bases from J, with 18 bases in between. Germline lookup yields CDR1 MDHEN and CDR2 SYDVKM. The CDR3 is 15 amino acids. The CDR3 here is CASSLWAGGGEGAFF. DNA for the CDR3: TGTGCCAGCAGTTTATGGGCAGGCGGGGGCGAGGGAGCTTTCTTT.

The V call is TRBV4-1, the J call TRBJ1-2; D ambiguous. Germline lookup yields CDR1 MGHRA and CDR2 YSYEKL. Trimming removed 2 bases from V and 8 bases from J, with 18 bases in between. The CDR3 is 15 amino acids. CDR3: CASSQLTLTTGGYTF. The CDR3 bases are TGCGCCAGCAGCCAACTTACACTAACTACGGGCGGCTACACCTTC.

The gene calls are TRBV28 and TRBJ2-7; TRBD2 matches at 7 bases. Germline V gives CDR1 MDHEN, CDR2 SYDVKM. The CDR3 extends over 19 amino acids. Trimming removed 2 bases from V and 3 bases from J; junction bases left unmatched: 19. CDR3 nucleotide sequence: TGTGCCAGCAGTTTAAGGTCTCGGATCGGGAGGACGGGTTACTACGAGCAGTACTTC. Its protein is CASSLRSRIGRTGYYEQYF.

V is TRBV5-4 and J is TRBJ2-7; no firm D call. The CDR3 contains 13 residues. Deletions cut 2 bases from V and 0 bases from J, with 6 bases between. Germline CDR1 reads SGHNT; CDR2 reads YYREEE (reference sequence). CDR3 nucleotides: TGTGCCAGCAGCTTAACGGACTCCTACGAGCAGTACTTC. Amino acid sequence: CASSLTDSYEQYF.

The rearrangement uses TRBV7-6 and TRBJ1-1; 8 positions match TRBD1. V was clipped by 3 bases and J by 1 base; unmatched bases: 1. The germline gives CDR1 SGHVS, CDR2 FNYEAQ. The CDR3 runs 14 residues. Here the CDR3 reads CASSLTGENTEAFF. The DNA of the CDR3 is TGTGCCAGCAGCTTGACAGGGGAGAACACTGAAGCTTTCTTT.

This clone is a singleton in its sample. The V and J genes are TRBV15 and TRBJ1-1, with TRBD1 as a possible D gene (5 bases). The CDR3 totals 12 residues. The V gene's germline CDR1 is LNHNV and CDR2 YYDKDF (reference sequence). V dropped 5 bases and J dropped 5 bases, with 9 bases sitting between them. The CDR3 loop is CATSLGGTEAFF. The CDR3 bases are TGTGCCACCAGCCTGGGGGGTACTGAAGCTTTCTTT.

The chain recombines TRBV15 with TRBJ1-5; a weak D match, TRBD1 (5 bases). The ends were cut back, 0 bases at V and 5 bases at J, with 11 bases in the middle. The germline V gene has CDR1 LNHNV and CDR2 YYDKDF (reference sequence). The CDR3 loop spans 15 amino acids. DNA of the CDR3: TGTGCCACCAGCAGAGATGGGGGAGGGGATCAGCCCCAGCATTTT. The encoded protein is CATSRDGGGDQPQHF.

The J gene is TRBJ1-5, the V gene TRBV27; D perhaps matches TRBD1 (6 bases). Trimming removed 1 base from V and 4 bases from J, with 8 bases in between. There are 14 residues in the CDR3. CDR1 MNHEY and CDR2 SMNVEV come from the germline V gene (reference sequence). The CDR3 DNA reads as TGTGCCAGCAGTTTATGGGGGCAGAATCAGCCCCAGCATTTT. Its protein is CASSLWGQNQPQHF.

The chain has TRBV10-3 and TRBJ2-7; D may be TRBD1 (6 bases). There are 15 residues in the CDR3. Trimming cost V 3 bases and J 3 bases, with 15 bases left between them. Looked up from germline, CDR1 is ENHRY and CDR2 is SYGVKD. CDR3 nucleotides: TGTGCCATCAGTGAACAACAGACAGGACGCTACGAGCAGTACTTC. Residues: CAISEQQTGRYEQYF.

The rearrangement uses TRBV7-9 and TRBJ2-7; no clear D. From germline, CDR1 is SEHNR and CDR2 FQNEAQ (reference sequence). Trimming stripped 5 bases from V and 7 bases from J, with 9 bases between. The CDR3 is 11 amino acids. CDR3 coding DNA: TGTGCCAGCAGCCGTCTTGAGGAGCAGTACTTC. Its translation is CASSRLEEQYF. The complete variable domain, with remaining parts taken from reference TRBV7-9 and TRBJ2-7, reads DTGVSQNPRHKITKRGQNVTFRCDPISEHNRLYWYRQTLGQGPEFLTYFQNEAQLEKSRLLSDRFSAERPKGSFSTLEIQRTEQGDSAMYLCASSRLEEQYFGPGTRLTVT.

The rearrangement links TRBV10-3 to TRBJ1-4; perhaps TRBD1 as D (5 bases). The length of the CDR3 is 15 residues. Germline CDR1 ENHRY, CDR2 SYGVKD. V lost 1 base to trimming and J lost 4 bases, with 10 bases between them. CDR3 nucleotide sequence: TGTGCCATCAGTGAGTACAGGCGCAGTAATGAAAAACTGTTTTTT. Its protein product is CAISEYRRSNEKLFF.

The V and J genes are TRBV27 and TRBJ1-4; D is perhaps TRBD1 (5 bases). V lost 8 bases and J lost 5, with 15 bases in between. The V gene's germline CDR1 is MNHEY and CDR2 SMNVEV (reference sequence). The CDR3 consists of 14 residues. The CDR3 nucleotides read TGTGCCAGCCGTCGGGGGTCGCTAAATGAAAAACTGTTTTTT. This sequence encodes CASRRGSLNEKLFF.

This sequence joins TRBV6-5 and TRBJ2-5; D is possibly TRBD2 (6 bases). Germline CDR1 MNHEY, CDR2 SVGAGI. CDR3 length equals 15 residues. Trimming removed 4 bases from V and 1 base from J, with 13 bases in between. The CDR3 is CASSSTGTAQETQYF. The CDR3 bases are TGTGCCAGCAGTTCGACGGGGACTGCCCAAGAGACCCAGTACTTC.

This clone came up once. One end of the junction does not line up with germline, which may come from a read error. The chain is built from TRBV19 and TRBJ1-1; weak D call: TRBD1 (6 bases). This CDR3 spans 15 amino acids. The germline gives CDR1 LNHDA, CDR2 SQIVND (reference sequence). CDR3 in DNA: TGTGCCAGTAGTATAGCGGGGGGCGGGAACACTGAAGCCTTCTTT. Translation gives CASSIAGGGNTEAFF.

The rearrangement links TRBV30 to TRBJ2-3; D gene unclear. The CDR3 has 12 amino acids. The germline V gene encodes CDR1 GTSNPN and CDR2 SVGIG (reference sequence). The V and J ends lost 4 bases and 4 bases respectively, with 9 bases between them. The CDR3 DNA is TGTGCCTGGAACTTTTTATCAGATACGCAGTATTTT. It encodes CAWNFLSDTQYF.